A selection of T cell receptor beta chains follows, all from one sample in a study of cytomegalovirus exposure and HLA in healthy donors. TCRdb's copy holds only in-frame clones and misses some; the assay was immunoSEQ multiplex PCR. Of roughly 120,000 clones listed, just under 75% were seen once; the top ten hold 4.5% to 5%. Specimen: PBMCs. The receptor set was obtained from a man in his sixties in good health and CMV-seropositive. Both conserved end residues are trimmed from each CDR3. The order of the fields is V gene, CDR3 length, clone size, CDR3 protein. Some rows mark clone size as missing; the rest say once, few, many or name a class of expanded clone.

>TRBV28|11|NA
ASTLAGGYEQY
>TRBV11-3|12|NA
ASSLWQGAYEQY
>TRBV29-1|11|NA
SVEGSPGTEAF
>TRBV5-6|15|few
ASSLDQGWMAKNIQY
>TRBV4-2|13|NA
ASSQVGSGKYEQY
>TRBV9|12|NA
ASSRAGGRETQY
>TRBV7-3|16|NA
ASSLIGETGPSNQPQH
>TRBV6-5|13|NA
ASSPRTLTGETQY
>TRBV7-2|14|once
ASSLLGRTGGLLDT
>TRBV2|9|NA
ASSAENTQY